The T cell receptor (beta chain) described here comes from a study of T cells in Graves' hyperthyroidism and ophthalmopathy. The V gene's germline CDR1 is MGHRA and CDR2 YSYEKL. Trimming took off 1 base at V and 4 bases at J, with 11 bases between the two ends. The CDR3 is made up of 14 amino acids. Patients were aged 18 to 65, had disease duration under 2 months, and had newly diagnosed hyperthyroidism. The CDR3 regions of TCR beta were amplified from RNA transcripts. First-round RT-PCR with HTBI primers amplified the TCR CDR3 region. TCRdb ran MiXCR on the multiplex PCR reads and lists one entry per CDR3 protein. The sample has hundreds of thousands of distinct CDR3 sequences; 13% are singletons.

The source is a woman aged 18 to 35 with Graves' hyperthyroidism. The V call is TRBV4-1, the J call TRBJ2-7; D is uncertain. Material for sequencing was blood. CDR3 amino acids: CASSQVGKAYEQYF. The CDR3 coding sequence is TGCGCCAGCAGCCAAGTTGGAAAGGCATACGAGCAGTACTTC.